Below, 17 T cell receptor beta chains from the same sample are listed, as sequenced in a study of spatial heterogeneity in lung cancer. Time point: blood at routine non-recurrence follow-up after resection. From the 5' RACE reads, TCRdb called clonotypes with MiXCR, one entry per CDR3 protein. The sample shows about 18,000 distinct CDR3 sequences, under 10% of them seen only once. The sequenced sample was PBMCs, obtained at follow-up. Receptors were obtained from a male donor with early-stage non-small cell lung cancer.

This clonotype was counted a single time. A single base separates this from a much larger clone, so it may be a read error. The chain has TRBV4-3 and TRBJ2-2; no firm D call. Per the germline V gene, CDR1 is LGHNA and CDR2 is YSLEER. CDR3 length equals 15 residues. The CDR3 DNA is TGCGCCAGCAGCCAGTCGGCAGTGAACACCGAGGAGCTGTTTTTT. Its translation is CASSQSAVNTEELFF.

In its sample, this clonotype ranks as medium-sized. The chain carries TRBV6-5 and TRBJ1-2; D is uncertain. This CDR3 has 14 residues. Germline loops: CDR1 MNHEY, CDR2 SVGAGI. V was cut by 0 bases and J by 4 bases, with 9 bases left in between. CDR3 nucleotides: TGTGCCAGCAGTTACTCACCCGGGCTCTATGGCTACACCTTC. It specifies CASSYSPGLYGYTF.

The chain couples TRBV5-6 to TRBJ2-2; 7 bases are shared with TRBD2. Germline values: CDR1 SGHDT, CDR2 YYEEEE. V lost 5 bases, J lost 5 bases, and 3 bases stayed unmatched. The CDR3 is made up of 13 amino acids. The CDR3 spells CASSPGGTGELFF. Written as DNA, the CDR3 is TGTGCCAGCAGTCCCGGGGGGACCGGGGAGCTGTTTTTT. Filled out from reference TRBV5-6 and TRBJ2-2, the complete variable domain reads DAGVTQSPTHLIKTRGQQVTLRCSPKSGHDTVSWYQQALGQGPQFIFQYYEEEERQRGNFPDRFSGHQFPNYSSELNVNALLLGDSALYLCASSPGGTGELFFGEGSRLTVL.

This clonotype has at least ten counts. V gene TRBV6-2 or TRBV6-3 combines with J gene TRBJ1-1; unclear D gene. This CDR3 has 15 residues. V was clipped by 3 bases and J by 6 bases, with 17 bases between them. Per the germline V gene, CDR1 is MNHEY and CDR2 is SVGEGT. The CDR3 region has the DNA TGTGCCAGCAGTTATTCTTCACCCATTGGGGCTGAAGCTTTCTTT. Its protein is CASSYSSPIGAEAFF.

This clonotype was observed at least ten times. The CDR3 DNA is TGTGCCAGCAGTTACACAGCTAACTATGGCTACACCTTC. Translation: CASSYTANYGYTF. This chain joins TRBV6-5 and TRBJ1-2; D call uncertain. From germline, CDR1 is MNHEY and CDR2 SVGAGI. The CDR3 covers 13 residues. Trimming stripped 2 bases from V and 0 bases from J, with 4 bases between.

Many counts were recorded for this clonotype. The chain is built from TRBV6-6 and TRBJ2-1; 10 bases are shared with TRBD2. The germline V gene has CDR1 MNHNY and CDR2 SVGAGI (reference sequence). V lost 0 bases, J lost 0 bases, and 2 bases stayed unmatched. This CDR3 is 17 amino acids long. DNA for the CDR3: TGTGCCAGCAGTTACTCGGCTAGCGGGAGCTCCTACAATGAGCAGTTCTTC. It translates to CASSYSASGSSYNEQFF.

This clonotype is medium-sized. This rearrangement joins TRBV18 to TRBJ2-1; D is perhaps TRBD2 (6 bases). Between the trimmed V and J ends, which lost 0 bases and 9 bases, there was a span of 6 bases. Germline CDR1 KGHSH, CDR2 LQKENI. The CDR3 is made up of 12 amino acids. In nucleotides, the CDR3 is TGTGCCAGCTCACCACCGGAGGGTGAGCAGTTCTTC. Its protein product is CASSPPEGEQFF.

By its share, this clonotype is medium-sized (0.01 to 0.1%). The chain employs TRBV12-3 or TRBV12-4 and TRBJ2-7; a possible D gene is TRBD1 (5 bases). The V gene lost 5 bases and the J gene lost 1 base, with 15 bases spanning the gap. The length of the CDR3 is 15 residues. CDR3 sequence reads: CASSPTGYGSYEQYF. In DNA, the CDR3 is TGTGCCAGCAGTCCCACAGGTTACGGTTCCTACGAGCAGTACTTC.

CDR3 amino acids: CSAYSGGRYNEQFF. The CDR3 DNA reads as TGCAGTGCCTATAGCGGGGGCCGGTACAATGAGCAGTTCTTC. J is TRBJ2-1 and V is TRBV20-1; 9 bases align to TRBD2. Trimming at V came to 6 bases and at J to 4 bases, leaving 7 bases not matched to a gene. The CDR3 extends over 14 amino acids. In germline, CDR1 is DFQATT, CDR2 SNEGSKA (reference sequence).

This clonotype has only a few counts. This CDR3 is CARSLAVVRSGYTF. Written as DNA, the CDR3 is TGTGCCAGAAGCTTGGCCGTGGTACGCTCTGGCTACACCTTC. The chain couples TRBV5-3 to TRBJ1-2; D call uncertain. TRBV5-3 is filed as an ORF, its function uncertain. This CDR3 comprises 14 residues. Between the trimmed V and J ends, which lost 0 bases and 7 bases, there was a span of 13 bases.

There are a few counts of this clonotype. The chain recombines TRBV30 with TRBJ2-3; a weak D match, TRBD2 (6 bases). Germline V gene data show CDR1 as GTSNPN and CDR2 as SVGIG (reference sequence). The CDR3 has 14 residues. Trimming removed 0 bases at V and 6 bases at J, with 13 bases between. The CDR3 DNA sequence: TGTGCCTGGAGTGTTGCGGGGCTTCGGGATACGCAGTATTTT. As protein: CAWSVAGLRDTQYF.

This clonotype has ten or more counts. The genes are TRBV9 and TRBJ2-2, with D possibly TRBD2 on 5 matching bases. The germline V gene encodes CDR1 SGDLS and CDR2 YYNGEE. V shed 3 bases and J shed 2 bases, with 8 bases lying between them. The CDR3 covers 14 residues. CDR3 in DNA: TGTGCCAGCAGCGGGAGGACCAACACCGGGGAGCTGTTTTTT. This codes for CASSGRTNTGELFF. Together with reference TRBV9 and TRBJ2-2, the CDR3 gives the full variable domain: DSGVTQTPKHLITATGQRVTLRCSPRSGDLSVYWYQQSLDQGLQFLIQYYNGEERAKGNILERFSAQQFPDLHSELNLSSLELGDSALYFCASSGRTNTGELFFGEGSRLTVL.

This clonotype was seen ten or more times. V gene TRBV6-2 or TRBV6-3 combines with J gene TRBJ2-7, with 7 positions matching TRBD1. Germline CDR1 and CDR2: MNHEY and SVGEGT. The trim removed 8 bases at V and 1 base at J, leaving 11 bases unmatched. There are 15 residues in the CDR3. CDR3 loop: CASRSWTGGSYEQYF. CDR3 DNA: TGTGCCAGCCGATCTTGGACAGGTGGATCCTACGAGCAGTACTTC.

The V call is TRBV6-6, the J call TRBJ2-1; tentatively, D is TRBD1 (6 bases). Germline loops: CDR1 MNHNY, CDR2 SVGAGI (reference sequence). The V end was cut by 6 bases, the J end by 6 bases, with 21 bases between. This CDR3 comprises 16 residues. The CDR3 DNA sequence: TGTGCCAGCAGCGAACCCTACAGGGCAATGGTCAATGAGCAGTTCTTC. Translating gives CASSEPYRAMVNEQFF.

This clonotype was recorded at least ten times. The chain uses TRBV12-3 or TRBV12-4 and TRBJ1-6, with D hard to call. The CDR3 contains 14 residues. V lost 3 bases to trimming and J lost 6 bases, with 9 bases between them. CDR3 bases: TGTGCCAGCAGTTTTTTAGGATTTAATTCACCCCTCCACTTT. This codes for CASSFLGFNSPLHF.

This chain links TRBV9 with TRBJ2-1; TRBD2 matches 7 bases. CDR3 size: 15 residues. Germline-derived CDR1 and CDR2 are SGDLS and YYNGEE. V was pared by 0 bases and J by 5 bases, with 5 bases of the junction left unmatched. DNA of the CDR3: TGTGCCAGCAGCGTAGTTGGACTAGGGGACAATGAGCAGTTCTTC. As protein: CASSVVGLGDNEQFF.

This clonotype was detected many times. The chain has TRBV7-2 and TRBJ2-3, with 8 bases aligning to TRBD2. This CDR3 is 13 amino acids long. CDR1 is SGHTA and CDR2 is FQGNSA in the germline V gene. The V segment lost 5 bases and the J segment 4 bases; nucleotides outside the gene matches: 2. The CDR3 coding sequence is TGTGCCAGCAGCGCGGGACTAGCAGATACGCAGTATTTT. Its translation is CASSAGLADTQYF. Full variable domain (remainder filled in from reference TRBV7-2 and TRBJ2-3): GAGVSQSPSNKVTEKGKDVELRCDPISGHTALYWYRQSLGQGLEFLIYFQGNSAPDKSGLPSDRFSAERTGGSVSTLTIQRTQQEDSAVYLCASSAGLADTQYFGPGTRLTVL.